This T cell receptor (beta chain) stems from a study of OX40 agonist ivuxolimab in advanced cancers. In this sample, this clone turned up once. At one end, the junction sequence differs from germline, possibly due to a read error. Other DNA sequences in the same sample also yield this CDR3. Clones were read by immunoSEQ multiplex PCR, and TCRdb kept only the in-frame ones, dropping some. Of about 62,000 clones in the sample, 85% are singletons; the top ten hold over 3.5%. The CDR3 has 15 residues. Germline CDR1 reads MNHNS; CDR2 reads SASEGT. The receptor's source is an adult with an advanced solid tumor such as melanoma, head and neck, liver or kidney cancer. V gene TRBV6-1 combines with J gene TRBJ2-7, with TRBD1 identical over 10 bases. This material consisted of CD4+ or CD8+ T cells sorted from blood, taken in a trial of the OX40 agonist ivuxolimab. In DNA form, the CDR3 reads TGTGCCAGCAGCGGGACAGGGGACTTAACCTACGAGCAATACTTC. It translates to CASSGTGDLTYEQYF.